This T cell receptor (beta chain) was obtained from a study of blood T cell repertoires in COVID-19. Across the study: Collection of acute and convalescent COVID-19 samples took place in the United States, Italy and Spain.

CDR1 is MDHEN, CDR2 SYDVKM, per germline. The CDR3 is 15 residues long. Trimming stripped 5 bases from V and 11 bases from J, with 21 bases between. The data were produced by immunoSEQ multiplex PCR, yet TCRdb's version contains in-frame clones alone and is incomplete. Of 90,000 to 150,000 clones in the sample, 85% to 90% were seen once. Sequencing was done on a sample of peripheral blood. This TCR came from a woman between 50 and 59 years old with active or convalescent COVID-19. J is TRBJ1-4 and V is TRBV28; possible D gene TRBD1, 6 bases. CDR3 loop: CASSPLGGGREKLFF. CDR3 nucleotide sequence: TGTGCCAGCAGTCCCCTCGGTGGGGGCCGAGAGAAACTGTTTTTT.